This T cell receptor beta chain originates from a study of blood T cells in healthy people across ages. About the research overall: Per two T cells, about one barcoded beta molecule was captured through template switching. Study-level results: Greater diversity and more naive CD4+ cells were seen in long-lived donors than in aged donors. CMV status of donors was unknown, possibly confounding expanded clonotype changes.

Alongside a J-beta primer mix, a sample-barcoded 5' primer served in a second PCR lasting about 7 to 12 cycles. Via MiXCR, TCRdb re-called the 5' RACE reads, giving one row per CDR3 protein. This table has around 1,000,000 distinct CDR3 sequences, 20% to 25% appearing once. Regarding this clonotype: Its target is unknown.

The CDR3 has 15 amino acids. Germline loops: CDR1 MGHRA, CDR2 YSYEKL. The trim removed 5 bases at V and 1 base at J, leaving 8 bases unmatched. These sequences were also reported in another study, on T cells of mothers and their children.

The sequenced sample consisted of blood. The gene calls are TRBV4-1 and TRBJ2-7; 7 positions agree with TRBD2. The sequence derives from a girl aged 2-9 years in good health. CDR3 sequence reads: CASSWAGDGSYEQYF. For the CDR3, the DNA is TGCGCCAGCAGCTGGGCGGGAGATGGTTCCTACGAGCAGTACTTC.